The rows below give T cell receptor beta chains drawn from one sample of a study of blood T cell repertoires in COVID-19. TCRdb's table, derived via immunoSEQ multiplex PCR, lists solely in-frame clones and lacks some. The data contain roughly 72,000 clones, 80% of them seen just once; the ten biggest clones take up around a sixth. The sequenced sample consisted of peripheral blood. The receptors stem from a man in his 70s who had recovered from COVID-19. CDR3s include the opening cysteine and the closing phenylalanine or tryptophan. The D gene is left open where the match is weak. Size values are once, few and many counts, or a class for expanded clones, and some rows have none.

size	V	J	D	DNA	CDR3
once	TRBV6-5	TRBJ2-5	TRBD2	TGTGCCAGCAGTTACGGAGCGGGGGAGCAAGAGACCCAGTACTTC	CASSYGAGEQETQYF
NA	TRBV18	TRBJ2-3	NA	TGTGCCAGCTTGGAGGCAGATACGCAGTATTTT	CASLEADTQYF
once	TRBV6-5	TRBJ2-7	TRBD2	TGTGCCAGCAAGACTAGCGCGTACGAGCAGTACTTC	CASKTSAYEQYF
NA	TRBV7-8	TRBJ1-2	TRBD1	TGTGCCAGCAGCATCCGACAGGGTGCCTATGGCTACACCTTC	CASSIRQGAYGYTF
NA	TRBV25-1	TRBJ1-2	TRBD1	TGTGCCAGCAGTGATAGAGGGACAGGGAATGGCTACACCTTC	CASSDRGTGNGYTF
many	TRBV5-6	TRBJ1-1	NA	TGTGCCAGCAGCGGGACACCTGGGGCTGAAGCTTTCTTT	CASSGTPGAEAFF
NA	TRBV4-3	TRBJ1-5	NA	TGCGCCAGCAGCCAAGACCCGGGGCAGCCCCAGCATTTT	CASSQDPGQPQHF
NA	TRBV28	TRBJ1-5	TRBD1	TGTGCCAGCCAGGGACAGTTTAATAGCAATCAGCCCCAGCATTTT	CASQGQFNSNQPQHF
NA	TRBV29-1	TRBJ2-5	TRBD1	TGCAGCGCCAAGACAGGGGTGGAGACCCAGTACTTC	CSAKTGVETQYF
NA	TRBV9	TRBJ1-5	TRBD1	TGTGCCAGCAGCGAGGGGACAGGGCGCCAGCCCCAGCATTTT	CASSEGTGRQPQHF
NA	TRBV3-1/TRBV3-2	TRBJ1-3	NA	TGTGCCAGCAGCCAACGGGGGGGCTCTGGAAACACCATATATTTT	CASSQRGGSGNTIYF
few	TRBV15	TRBJ2-1	TRBD2	TGTGCCACCAGCAGAGCGCTAGCGGACCCCTCCTACAATGAGCAGTTCTTC	CATSRALADPSYNEQFF
NA	TRBV7-2	TRBJ1-3	TRBD1	TGTGCCAGCAGCCGCGCAGGGGGGTTGGGAAACACCATATATTTT	CASSRAGGLGNTIYF
NA	TRBV11-1	TRBJ1-6	NA	TGTGCCAGCAGCCTCCGGGATCGGAATTCACCCCTCCACTTT	CASSLRDRNSPLHF
NA	TRBV7-2	TRBJ1-1	TRBD1	TGTGCCAGCAGCGGTCAGACAGGGACCACTGAAGCTTTCTTT	CASSGQTGTTEAFF
NA	TRBV19	TRBJ2-5	TRBD2	TGTGCCAGTAGTCGCGCGGGAGAAATAGAGACCCAGTACTTC	CASSRAGEIETQYF
NA	TRBV3-1/TRBV3-2	TRBJ2-7	NA	TGTGCCAGCAGCCAAGTTTGGAACAGGGACGACTCCTACGAGCAGTACTTC	CASSQVWNRDDSYEQYF
NA	TRBV11-2	TRBJ2-1	NA	TGTGCCAGCAGCTTAGACGAATACAGGGTCGGTGAGCAGTTCTTC	CASSLDEYRVGEQFF
NA	TRBV7-9	TRBJ1-5	NA	TGTGCCAGCAGCTTAGGGAGAAATCAGCCCCAGCATTTT	CASSLGRNQPQHF
once	TRBV5-1	TRBJ1-5	NA	TGCGCCAGCAGCTTGGATTCGTGGGGCAGCAATCAGCCCCAGCATTTT	CASSLDSWGSNQPQHF
once	TRBV23-1	TRBJ2-7	NA	TGCGCCAACGCCCTAGCCGGGGAGACAACCTACGAGCAGTACTTC	CANALAGETTYEQYF
NA	TRBV7-2	TRBJ2-7	TRBD1	TGTGCCAGCAGCCGCAGACAGGGTGCCTACGAGCAGTACTTC	CASSRRQGAYEQYF
NA	TRBV6-6	TRBJ1-2	TRBD1	TGTGCCAGCAGTTACCCGGGACAGGCTGGGAACTATGGCTACACCTTC	CASSYPGQAGNYGYTF
once	TRBV30	TRBJ1-5	NA	TGTGCCTGGAGTGTAAAGGGAGGTCAGCCCCAGCATTTT	CAWSVKGGQPQHF
NA	TRBV29-1	TRBJ1-1	TRBD1	TGCAGCGTTAACAGGGGCGAGGGTGGCACTGAAGCTTTCTTT	CSVNRGEGGTEAFF
NA	TRBV5-1	TRBJ2-2	NA	TGCGCCAGCAGCTTTGGGGCTACGAACACCGGGGAGCTGTTTTTT	CASSFGATNTGELFF
NA	TRBV12-3/TRBV12-4	TRBJ1-2	NA	TGTGCCAGCAGTTTCCCGACAGGATTCTACACCTTC	CASSFPTGFYTF
NA	TRBV4-3	TRBJ1-6	NA	TGCGCCAGCAGCCCCGGAACGGGAGAAGGTTCACCCCTCCACTTT	CASSPGTGEGSPLHF
NA	TRBV29-1	TRBJ2-1	TRBD2	TGCAGCTCAAGACTAGCGGGGGGGCGAGAGCAGTTCTTC	CSSRLAGGREQFF
NA	TRBV27	TRBJ2-1	NA	TGTGCCAGCAGTTCGCGATCTCTAGCGAAAATCTACAATGAGCAGTTCTTC	CASSSRSLAKIYNEQFF
NA	TRBV18	TRBJ1-6	TRBD1	TGTGCCAGCTCACCACCGGGACAGGCACTCACACCCCTCCACTTT	CASSPPGQALTPLHF
NA	TRBV6-1	TRBJ2-2	NA	TGTGCCAGCAGTGAACCAGGGTGGGGGGAGCTGTTTTTT	CASSEPGWGELFF
NA	TRBV6-6	TRBJ1-6	TRBD1	TGTGCCAGCAGACCCCTTGTGGGACAGGAAAATTCACCCCTCCACTTT	CASRPLVGQENSPLHF
NA	TRBV6-6	TRBJ2-7	TRBD2	TGTGCCAGCAGTTACGCGGGGGGGCGCGACGAGCAGTACTTC	CASSYAGGRDEQYF
once	TRBV4-3	TRBJ2-1	TRBD1	TGCGCCAGCAGCAAACAGGGGGCCGGGAATGAGCAGTTCTTC	CASSKQGAGNEQFF
NA	TRBV5-6	TRBJ2-7	TRBD1	TGTGCCAGTACCTTCGGGACAGGGGTAGCCTACGAGCAGTACTTC	CASTFGTGVAYEQYF
NA	TRBV7-3	TRBJ2-2	TRBD1	TGTGCCAGCAGCTTACAAGGGACAGGGAACACCGGGGAGCTGTTTTTT	CASSLQGTGNTGELFF
NA	TRBV7-2	TRBJ2-2	NA	TGTGCCAGCAGCTCAAAGTCGGGGGACACCGGGGAGCTGTTTTTT	CASSSKSGDTGELFF
NA	TRBV28	TRBJ1-1	TRBD1	TGTGCCAGCAGCGACCCTGGACAGGACAACACTGAAGCTTTCTTT	CASSDPGQDNTEAFF
NA	TRBV9	TRBJ2-7	TRBD2	TGTGCCAGCAGCGTAGGACTAGCGACCGACTACGAGCAGTACTTC	CASSVGLATDYEQYF
once	TRBV19	TRBJ1-4	NA	TGTGCCAGTAATCCGGGGGTGACTGAAAAACTGTTTTTT	CASNPGVTEKLFF
NA	TRBV5-1	TRBJ1-3	TRBD1	TGCGCCAGCAGCACGGACAGGGGGAGAGGAAACACCATATATTTT	CASSTDRGRGNTIYF
once	TRBV19	TRBJ1-1	NA	TGTGCCAGTAGTATAACAGAGGGTGAAGCTTTCTTT	CASSITEGEAFF
few	TRBV2	TRBJ1-5	TRBD1	TGTGCCAGCAGTTGGGGACAGATAAGCAATCAGCCCCAGCATTTT	CASSWGQISNQPQHF
NA	TRBV6-5	TRBJ2-7	TRBD2	TGTGCCGCCCGGGCTAGCGGCAACTACGAGCAGTACTTC	CAARASGNYEQYF
NA	TRBV5-1	TRBJ2-5	TRBD1	TGCGCCAGCAGCTTGGGGACAGGGGACGGGGAGACCCAGTACTTC	CASSLGTGDGETQYF
NA	TRBV9	TRBJ1-6	TRBD1	TGTGCCAGCAGCGTCGGACAGGGGACATCACCCCTCCACTTT	CASSVGQGTSPLHF